In its sample, the clone carrying this T cell receptor (beta chain) was seen once. The sample is drawn from a study of blood T cells in healthy people across ages. Total RNA extraction produced at least 6 micrograms (per sample) for the study. V was shortened by 0 bases and J by 4 bases, with 13 bases between the two germline ends. CDR3 size: 15 residues. The germline V gene encodes CDR1 SGHDT and CDR2 YYEEEE. For the second PCR, which ran for about 7 to 12 cycles, a sample-barcoded 5' primer and a J-beta primer mix were used. MiXCR was run by TCRdb on the 5' RACE reads, yielding one entry per CDR3 protein. The data hold fewer than 750,000 distinct CDR3 sequences, with 40% to 65% observed a single time.

The sequence derives from a woman older than 75 in good health. Source material: blood. V is TRBV5-6 and J is TRBJ1-1; no clear D gene. The CDR3 bases are TGTGCCAGCAGCTTGGTCAGCCGCCCCCTCACTGAAGCTTTCTTT. It codes for CASSLVSRPLTEAFF.